This TCR beta chain was captured in a study of T cell repertoires in cytomegalovirus infection. A remark on this clonotype: Its specificity is unknown.

TCRdb recomputed calls from the reads with MiXCR, one row per CDR3 protein. The sample yields about 500,000 distinct CDR3 sequences, about 33% seen once. This CDR3 comprises 13 residues. Between the trimmed V and J ends, which lost 0 bases and 7 bases, there was a span of 7 bases. Germline CDR1 LGHNA, CDR2 YNFKEQ. V and J are TRBV4-2 and TRBJ1-5; D may be TRBD1 (5 bases). The sample here was cultured PBMCs, taken from culture after CMV antigen stimulation. The receptor was isolated from a human donor in good health (CMV status not recorded). Some clones in this sample may be carry-over from other donors' samples. The CDR3 DNA follows: TGTGCCAGCAGCCAAGAGCAGGGACAGCCCCAGCATTTT. Its protein product is CASSQEQGQPQHF.